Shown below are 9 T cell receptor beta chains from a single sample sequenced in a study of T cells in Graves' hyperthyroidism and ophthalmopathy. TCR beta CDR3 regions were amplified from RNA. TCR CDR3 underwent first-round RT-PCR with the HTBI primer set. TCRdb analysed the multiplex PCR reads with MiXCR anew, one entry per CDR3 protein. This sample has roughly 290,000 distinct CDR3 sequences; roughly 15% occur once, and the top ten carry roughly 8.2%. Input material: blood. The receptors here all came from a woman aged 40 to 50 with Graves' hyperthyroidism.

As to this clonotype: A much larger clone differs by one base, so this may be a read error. The CDR3 region has the DNA TGTGCCAGCTGCTTAGTAGGGCTCGATTCACCCCTCCACTTT. Protein: CASCLVGLDSPLHF. This sequence joins TRBV7-2 and TRBJ1-6; the D is unclear. Germline V gene lookup returns CDR1 SGHTA and CDR2 FQGNSA. This CDR3 has 14 residues.

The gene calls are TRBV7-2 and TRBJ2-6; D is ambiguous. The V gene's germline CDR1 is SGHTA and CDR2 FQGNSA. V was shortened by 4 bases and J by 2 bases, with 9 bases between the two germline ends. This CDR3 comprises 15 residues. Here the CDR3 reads CASSSASTGANVLTF. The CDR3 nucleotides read TGTGCCAGCAGCTCCGCTAGTACTGGGGCCAACGTCCTGACTTTC.

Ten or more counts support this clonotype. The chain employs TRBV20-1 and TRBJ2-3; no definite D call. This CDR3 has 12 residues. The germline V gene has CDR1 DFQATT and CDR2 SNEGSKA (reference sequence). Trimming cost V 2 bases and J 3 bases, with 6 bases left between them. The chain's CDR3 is CSARILTDTQYF. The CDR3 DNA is TGCAGTGCTAGAATCCTAACAGATACGCAGTATTTT.

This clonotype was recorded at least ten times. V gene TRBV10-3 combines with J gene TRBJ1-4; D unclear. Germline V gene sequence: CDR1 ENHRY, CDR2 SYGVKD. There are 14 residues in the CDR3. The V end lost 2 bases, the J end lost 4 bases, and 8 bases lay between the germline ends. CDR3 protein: CAISEINSNEKLFF. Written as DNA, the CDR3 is TGTGCCATCAGTGAGATTAACAGTAATGAAAAACTGTTTTTT.

The CDR3 loop is CSASSGTFQSPLHF. CDR3 nucleotides: TGCAGTGCTAGCTCCGGGACTTTTCAGTCACCCCTCCACTTT. V gene TRBV20-1 combines with J gene TRBJ1-6, with D perhaps TRBD1 (5 bases). The CDR3 loop spans 14 amino acids. V dropped 3 bases and J dropped 10 bases, with 16 bases sitting between them. The germline V gene encodes CDR1 DFQATT and CDR2 SNEGSKA (reference sequence).

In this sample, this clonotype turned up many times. DNA of the CDR3: TGTGCCAGCAGTGAGGGACTAGCGGGGTACGAGCAGTACTTC. As protein: CASSEGLAGYEQYF. This rearrangement joins TRBV6-1 to TRBJ2-7; 13 bases map to TRBD2. Germline loops: CDR1 MNHNS, CDR2 SASEGT. The CDR3 sequence is 14 residues long. V lost 3 bases to trimming and J lost 4 bases; unmatched junction nucleotides: 0.

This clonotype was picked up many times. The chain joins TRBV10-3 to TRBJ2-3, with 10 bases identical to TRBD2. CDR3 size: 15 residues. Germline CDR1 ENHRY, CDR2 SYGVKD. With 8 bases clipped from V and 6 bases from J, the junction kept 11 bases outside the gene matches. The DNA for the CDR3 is TGTGCCATCGTAGCGGGAGGAGGAGGTTCCGATACGCAGTATTTT. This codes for CAIVAGGGGSDTQYF.

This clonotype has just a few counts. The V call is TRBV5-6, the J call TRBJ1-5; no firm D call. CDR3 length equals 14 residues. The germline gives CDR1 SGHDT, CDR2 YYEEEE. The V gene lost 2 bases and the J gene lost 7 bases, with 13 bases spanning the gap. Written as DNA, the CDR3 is TGTGCCAGCAGCTTAAAAGGCCGCACCCAGCCCCAGCATTTT. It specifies CASSLKGRTQPQHF.

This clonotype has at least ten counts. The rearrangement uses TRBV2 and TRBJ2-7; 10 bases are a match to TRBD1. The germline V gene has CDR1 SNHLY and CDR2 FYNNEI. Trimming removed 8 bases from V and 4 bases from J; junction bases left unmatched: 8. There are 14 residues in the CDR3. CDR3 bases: TGTGCCAGCGAGGCGACAGGGGGCAGTTACGAGCAGTACTTC. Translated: CASEATGGSYEQYF.